Below are 5 T cell receptor beta chains sequenced from a single sample in a study of T cell responses to AZD1222 COVID-19 vaccine. TCRdb keeps only in-frame clones here, not all; method: immunoSEQ multiplex PCR. This sample has 150,000 to 200,000 clones, with 85% to 95% found just once. The sequencing here drew on peripheral blood, taken on day 0 of AZD1222 vaccination. These receptors all stem from an adult in good health.

The genes are TRBV5-1 and TRBJ1-2, with 8 bases matching TRBD1. V dropped 0 bases and J dropped 9; count of bases not matched to a gene: 7. The germline CDR1 and CDR2 sequences are SGHRS and YFSETQ. This CDR3 comprises 14 residues. The CDR3 loop reads CASSLAPGQGSYTF. The CDR3 nucleotides are TGCGCCAGCAGCTTGGCCCCCGGACAGGGTAGCTACACCTTC.

The chain uses TRBV3-1 (or the pseudogene TRBV3-2) and TRBJ1-1; TRBD1 aligns across 9 bases. V shed 7 bases and J 5 bases; nucleotides not matched to a gene: 5. The CDR3 totals 13 residues. CDR1 and CDR2 from the germline V gene are LGHDT and YNNKEL (reference sequence). Written as DNA, the CDR3 is TGTGCCAGCACTGGGGACAGGGTAACTGAAGCTTTCTTT. Translation: CASTGDRVTEAFF.

The chain carries TRBV23-1 and TRBJ1-2; D is unclear. TRBV23-1 has ORF status, its function being uncertain. This CDR3 contains 16 residues. V was trimmed by 10 bases and J by 6 bases, leaving 27 bases between them. The CDR3 region has the DNA TGCGCCAATTACGGGGTGGGAATGATGGTAGTAAATGGCTACACCTTC. It is translated as CANYGVGMMVVNGYTF.

This clone occurred many times. The genes are TRBV6-5 and TRBJ1-1; tentative D call: TRBD1 (6 bases). V gave up 2 bases and J gave up 0 bases, with 10 bases separating them. This CDR3 spans 15 amino acids. Germline V gene data show CDR1 as MNHEY and CDR2 as SVGAGI. This CDR3 is CASSYENRVNTEAFF. CDR3 sequence (DNA): TGTGCCAGCAGTTACGAGAACAGGGTGAACACTGAAGCTTTCTTT.

The chain joins TRBV5-6 to TRBJ1-4; weak D call: TRBD1 (6 bases). There are 19 residues in the CDR3. Germline assignment: CDR1 SGHDT and CDR2 YYEEEE. Trimming stripped 2 bases from V and 0 bases from J, with 20 bases between. DNA for the CDR3: TGTGCCAGCAGCTTTTTGGGACTGCAGGGGCATGCAACTAATGAAAAACTGTTTTTT. Its protein product is CASSFLGLQGHATNEKLFF.